This T cell receptor (beta chain) was recorded in a study of blood T cell repertoires in COVID-19. Study as a whole: Sample material is recorded as cDNA or gDNA derived from T cells, B-cell-depleted T cells, or PBMCs.

Germline V gives CDR1 LNHNV, CDR2 YYDKDF (reference sequence). The ends were cut back, 0 bases at V and 1 base at J, with 13 bases in the middle. This CDR3 region has 17 residues. In the original processing: Amplification with reference gene primers provided the estimates of nucleated cell counts. Clones were read by immunoSEQ multiplex PCR, and TCRdb kept only the in-frame ones, dropping some. V, J and clone size derive from that table, while D and trimming were established from the DNA sequence. The sample includes around 120,000 clones, more than 75% of them seen just once. Only one count was recorded for this clone.

V gene TRBV15 combines with J gene TRBJ1-5; no clear D. This TCR was sampled from a man aged 55 to 70 with COVID-19, enrolled during active disease. Specimen: peripheral blood. The CDR3 here is CATSRDWAGFSNQPQHF. CDR3 sequence (DNA): TGTGCCACCAGCAGAGATTGGGCAGGCTTCAGCAATCAGCCCCAGCATTTT.